The TCR beta chain under discussion was sequenced for a study of cytomegalovirus exposure and HLA in healthy donors. Study as a whole: Unique TCRs numbering around 80 million, obtained from HLA-typed donors, made up an early data release.

Vbeta (60) and Jbeta (13) primers were used in the PCR. As processed by the authors: Roughly 11 million shared chains were among approximately 87 million unique TCR beta chains counted in a later analysis. TCRdb's table, derived via immunoSEQ multiplex PCR, lists solely in-frame clones and lacks some. Clone size and the V and J calls come from that table; the DNA yielded D and trimming. This sample carries roughly 180,000 clones, approximately 80% of them seen once, and the ten largest clones take around 1.6%. Worth noting for this clone: The antigen is not known.

Germline values: CDR1 MDHEN, CDR2 SYDVKM. This CDR3 is 13 amino acids long. Between the trimmed V and J ends, which lost 6 bases and 3 bases, there was a span of 8 bases. Study-wide results and limits: Researchers catalogued 160 or so TCR beta chains as cytomegalovirus-associated. Reports described diagnosis of cytomegalovirus status by the classifier as highly specific and sensitive.

The V call is TRBV28, the J call TRBJ1-4; D is perhaps TRBD1 (5 bases). The clonotype originates from a man younger than 35 in good health and CMV-seronegative. The specimen sequenced was PBMCs. The CDR3 spells CASRTVPNEKLFF. The CDR3 bases are TGTGCCAGCAGGACAGTACCTAATGAAAAACTGTTTTTT.